What follows describes a single T cell receptor (beta chain). Its cognate antigen has yet to be identified. One base away there is no much larger clone; base qualities are not given. The record originates from a study of radiation and T cells in renal cell carcinoma (dated by TCRdb to about 2020). Describing the broader study: Samples came from a clinical trial, in which primary renal cell carcinomas received 15 Gy stereotactic body radiation therapy followed by nephrectomy 4 weeks later. In total, approximately 54 samples, comprising 26 tumors and approximately 27 peripheral blood samples, were subjected to TCR beta sequencing. Across all 55 or so samples, several million unique CDR3 nucleotide sequences, encoding 2,658,974 unique CDR3 amino acid sequences, were identified. Paper-wide results and their limitations: The single-armed trial design could not address effects of radiation dose or scheduling on the TCR repertoire. In blood, the top tumor clonotypes increased from baseline to 2 weeks after radiation and then shrank by 4 weeks, which suggests a temporary expansion of tumor-resident clones. Because pretreatment tumor biopsies were not available, the baseline intratumoral presence of clonotypes could not be determined. Tracking of blood repertoire dynamics stopped at about 4 weeks after treatment, with no follow-up past that point.

From cysteine to phenylalanine, the CDR3 is 13 amino acids long. Only CDR3 DNA is held: 39 bases, read in frame from base 1. V drops 6 bases and J drops 3 bases, leaving 9 bases in between. CDR1 MNHNS and CDR2 SASEGT were looked up in the germline V gene. Following the manufacturer's recommendations, the immunoSEQ kit was used to generate TCR beta libraries from genomic DNA. For library preparation, a first multiplex PCR was performed with proprietary primers, followed by a second PCR in which unique barcodes were added, and bead cleanups were performed after each round. Each sample batch included a kit-provided positive control reaction and a negative control reaction. The final libraries underwent checking on an Agilent 4200 TapeStation D1000 ScreenTape, volumetric pooling, and quantification by qPCR. Sequencing ran on an Illumina NextSeq500 with a MidOutput 150-cycle cartridge, using 156 Read1 and 15 Index1 cycles with kit custom primers. The pooled library was loaded at around 1.1 pM with around 22% PhiX control spiked in. Per the authors' processing: The vendor-processed data were analyzed in R, and a clonotype was defined as all T cells that share the same CDR3 nucleotide sequence. For clone abundance analyses, frequencies were normalized to the 10,000 most abundant clones per sample. Public T cell clones, averaging fewer than five per sample, were removed before analysis. Tumor-enriched clonotypes and baseline blood-enriched clonotypes were defined as those with an abundance difference of at least 32-fold between compartments. A beta-binomial differential abundance model was used to identify clonotypes that were expanded or contracted between blood time points. Similarity between tumor and blood repertoires was quantified using the Baroni-Urbani and Buser coefficient, and groups were compared with two-tailed Wilcoxon tests in R. Here the immuneACCESS table is served through TCRdb, limited to in-frame sequences with V and J called. Missing clones are a known gap in these copies; in checked studies unresolved V genes cover under half, and the rest lacks a known reason. D and trimming come from the DNA, and the V and J calls and clone size come from that table. The sample table holds about 130,000 clones, of which 70% to 90% were seen once. Almost 6% of the sample rests with the top ten.

Interpreted using the paper, the time point label stands for: blood 2 weeks post-SBRT. Reading the label with the study, this specimen's treatment or condition is: 15 Gy SBRT to primary tumor, nephrectomy 4 weeks later. To track tumor-enriched clonotypes, serial peripheral blood was sampled from radiation-treated patients at baseline and at 2 weeks and 4 weeks after SBRT. Renal cell carcinoma with clear cell pathology was present in all patients. Genomic DNA for TCR sequencing was prepared using the QIAamp DNA Blood Mini Kit (Qiagen). Only samples passing all quality control checks were included in the analyses.

Sequences were derived from blood, sampled from a patient whose treatment included radiotherapy and nephrectomy. The V and J segments used are TRBV6-1 and TRBJ1-5, with TRBD1 as a weak D call on 5 bases. The source of this sequence is a woman aged 70-85 years with renal cell carcinoma. The nucleotide sequence reads TGTGCCAGCAGAACAGGAGACAATCAGCCCCAGCATTTT. Its product reads: CASRTGDNQPQHF.